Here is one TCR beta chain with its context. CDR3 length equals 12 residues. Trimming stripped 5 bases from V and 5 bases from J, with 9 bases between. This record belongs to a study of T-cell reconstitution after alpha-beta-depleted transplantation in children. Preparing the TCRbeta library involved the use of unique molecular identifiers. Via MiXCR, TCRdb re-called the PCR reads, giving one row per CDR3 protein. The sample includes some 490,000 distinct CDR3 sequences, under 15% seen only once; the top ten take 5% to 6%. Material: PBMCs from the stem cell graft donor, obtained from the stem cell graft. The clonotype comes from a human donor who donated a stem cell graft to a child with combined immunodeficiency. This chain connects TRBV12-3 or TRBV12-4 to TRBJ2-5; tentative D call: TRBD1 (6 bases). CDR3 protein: CASSTGWETQYF. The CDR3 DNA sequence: TGTGCCAGCAGTACAGGGTGGGAGACCCAGTACTTC.